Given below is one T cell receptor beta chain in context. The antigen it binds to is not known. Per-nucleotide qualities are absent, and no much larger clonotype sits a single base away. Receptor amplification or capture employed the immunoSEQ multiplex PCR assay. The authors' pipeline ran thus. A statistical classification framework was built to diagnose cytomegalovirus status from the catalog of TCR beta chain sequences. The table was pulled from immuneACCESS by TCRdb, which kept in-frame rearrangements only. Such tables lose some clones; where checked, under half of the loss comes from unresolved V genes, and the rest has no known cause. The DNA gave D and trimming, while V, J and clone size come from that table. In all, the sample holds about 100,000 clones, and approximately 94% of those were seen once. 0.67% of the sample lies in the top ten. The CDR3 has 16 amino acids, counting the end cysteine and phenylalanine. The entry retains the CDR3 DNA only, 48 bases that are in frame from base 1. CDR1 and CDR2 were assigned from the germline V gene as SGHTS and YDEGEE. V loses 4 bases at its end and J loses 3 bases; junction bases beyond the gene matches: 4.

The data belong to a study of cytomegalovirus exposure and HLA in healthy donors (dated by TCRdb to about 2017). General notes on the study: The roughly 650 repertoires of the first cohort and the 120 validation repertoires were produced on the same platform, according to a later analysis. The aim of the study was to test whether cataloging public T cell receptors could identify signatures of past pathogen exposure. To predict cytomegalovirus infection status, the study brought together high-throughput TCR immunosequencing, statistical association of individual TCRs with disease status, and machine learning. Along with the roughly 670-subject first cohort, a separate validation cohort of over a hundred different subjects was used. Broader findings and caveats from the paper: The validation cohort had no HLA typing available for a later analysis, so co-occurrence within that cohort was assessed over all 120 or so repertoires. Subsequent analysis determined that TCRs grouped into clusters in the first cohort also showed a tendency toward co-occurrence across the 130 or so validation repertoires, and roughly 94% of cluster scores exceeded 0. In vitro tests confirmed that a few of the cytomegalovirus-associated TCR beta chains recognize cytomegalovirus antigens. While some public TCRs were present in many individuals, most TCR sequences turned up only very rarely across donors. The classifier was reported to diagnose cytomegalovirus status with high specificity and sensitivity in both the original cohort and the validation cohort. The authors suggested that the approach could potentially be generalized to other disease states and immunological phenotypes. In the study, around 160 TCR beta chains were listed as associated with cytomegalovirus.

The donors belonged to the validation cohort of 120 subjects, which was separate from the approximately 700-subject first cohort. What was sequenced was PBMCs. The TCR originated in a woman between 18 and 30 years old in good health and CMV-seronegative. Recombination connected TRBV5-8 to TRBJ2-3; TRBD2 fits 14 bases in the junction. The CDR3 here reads CASSPRTSGGTDTQYF. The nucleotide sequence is TGTGCCAGCAGCCCCCGGACTAGCGGGGGGACAGATACGCAGTATTTT.